These T cell receptor beta chains were read from a single sample in a study of blood T cell repertoires in COVID-19. Assay: immunoSEQ multiplex PCR; the TCRdb copy retains only in-frame clones and omits some. The profile shows 76,000 or so clones, 87% of them singletons. Sequences were obtained from peripheral blood. The receptors come from a man under 40 with acute or convalescent COVID-19. The CDR3 runs from the conserved cysteine through the conserved F or W. D genes are given only for firm matches. Size is omitted from some rows. Given values are once, few, many or a class for expanded clones.

v_call	j_call	d_call	clone_size	cdr3_aa	cdr3_nt
TRBV7-6	TRBJ2-1	TRBD2	-	CASSRFPGLSTTNEQFF	TGTGCCAGCAGTCGTTTTCCGGGACTAAGTACAACAAATGAGCAGTTCTTC
TRBV9	TRBJ2-3	TRBD2	-	CASSAGGADTQYF	TGTGCCAGCTCTGCGGGAGGTGCAGATACGCAGTATTTT
TRBV4-1	TRBJ1-5	-	-	CASSQAGVSGNQPQHF	TGCGCCAGCAGCCAAGCCGGGGTTTCTGGCAATCAGCCCCAGCATTTT
TRBV27	TRBJ1-6	-	-	CASSSGGARDNSPLHF	TGTGCCAGCAGCTCCGGGGGGGCGCGGGATAATTCACCCCTCCACTTT
TRBV7-2	TRBJ1-5	-	-	CASSSQGTSNQPQHF	TGTGCCAGCAGCTCCCAGGGGACTAGCAATCAGCCCCAGCATTTT
TRBV27	TRBJ2-5	TRBD2	-	CASSLTSSQETQYF	TGTGCCAGCAGTTTGACTAGCTCCCAAGAGACCCAGTACTTC
TRBV7-2	TRBJ2-5	TRBD1	-	CASSLVRGPQETQYF	TGTGCCAGCAGCTTAGTTAGGGGGCCACAAGAGACCCAGTACTTC
TRBV5-1	TRBJ2-5	TRBD1	once	CASSLRTGMQETQYF	TGCGCCAGCAGCCTCCGGACAGGGATGCAAGAGACCCAGTACTTC
TRBV19	TRBJ2-3	-	-	CASSPPGSDTQYF	TGTGCCAGTAGTCCTCCAGGGTCAGATACGCAGTATTTT
TRBV5-1	TRBJ2-1	TRBD2	-	CASSLLGGRDNEQFF	TGCGCCAGCAGCTTGCTGGGCGGGAGGGACAATGAGCAGTTCTTC
TRBV7-9	TRBJ2-1	TRBD1	few	CASSSGTGDNEQFF	TGTGCCAGCAGCTCCGGGACAGGGGACAATGAGCAGTTCTTC
TRBV2	TRBJ1-3	-	once	CASSLDSYSGNTIYF	TGTGCCAGCTCTCTCGACAGCTACTCTGGAAACACCATATATTTT
TRBV4-2	TRBJ1-1	-	-	CASMRDWVGVRPEAFF	TGTGCCAGCATGAGGGACTGGGTCGGGGTACGACCCGAAGCTTTCTTT
TRBV5-1	TRBJ2-2	-	-	CASSLARGSPGTGELFF	TGCGCCAGCAGCTTGGCCCGAGGCTCCCCGGGCACCGGGGAGCTGTTTTTT
TRBV28	TRBJ2-7	-	-	CASERENSYEQYF	TGTGCCAGCGAGAGAGAGAATTCATATGAGCAGTACTTC
TRBV2	TRBJ2-7	-	-	CASSEQGTSYEQYF	TGTGCCAGCAGTGAACAGGGGACCTCCTACGAGCAGTACTTC
TRBV5-1	TRBJ1-2	-	-	CASSLSGDGYTF	TGCGCCAGCAGCTTGTCCGGGGATGGCTACACCTTC
TRBV29-1	TRBJ1-1	-	-	CSVVRVNTEAFF	TGCAGCGTTGTGAGGGTGAACACTGAAGCTTTCTTT
TRBV5-1	TRBJ1-3	-	-	CASSFTGSSGNTIYF	TGCGCCAGCAGCTTTACCGGGAGCTCTGGAAACACCATATATTTT
TRBV4-3	TRBJ2-5	-	-	CASSQDTGSDETQYF	TGCGCCAGCAGCCAAGATACGGGTTCTGATGAGACCCAGTACTTC
TRBV6-5	TRBJ1-2	-	-	CASSYGAGANYGYTF	TGTGCCAGCAGTTACGGGGCGGGAGCTAACTATGGCTACACCTTC
TRBV3-1/TRBV3-2	TRBJ1-6	TRBD1	-	CASSQDLGQGDSPLHF	TGTGCCAGCAGCCAAGATTTGGGACAGGGGGATTCACCCCTCCACTTT
TRBV21-1	TRBJ2-5	-	few	CASTPPHTREETQYF	TGTGCCAGCACCCCCCCCCACACACGGGAAGAGACCCAGTACTTC
TRBV29-1	TRBJ2-7	-	-	CSVQRRGGNSYEQYF	TGCAGCGTTCAACGGAGGGGCGGGAACTCCTACGAGCAGTACTTC
TRBV2	TRBJ2-2	-	-	CASRPRTGLRELFF	TGTGCCAGCAGGCCACGGACTGGCTTAAGGGAGCTGTTTTTT
TRBV7-2	TRBJ2-5	-	-	CASSRRGGRIQETQYF	TGTGCCAGCAGCCGCAGGGGTGGGCGGATCCAAGAGACCCAGTACTTC
TRBV10-3	TRBJ1-2	-	-	CAISTGQHIYYGYTF	TGTGCCATCAGTACCGGACAGCACATATACTATGGCTACACCTTC
TRBV21-1	TRBJ1-1	-	-	CASRRHLQEAFF	TGTGCCAGCCGACGACACCTCCAAGAAGCTTTCTTT
TRBV13	TRBJ2-1	-	-	CASSLRPGSGNEQFF	TGTGCCAGCAGCTTACGGCCCGGGAGTGGGAATGAGCAGTTCTTC
TRBV19	TRBJ1-5	TRBD1	-	CASSKQGAAANQPQHF	TGTGCCAGTAGTAAACAGGGGGCCGCAGCTAATCAGCCCCAGCATTTT
TRBV5-6	TRBJ1-5	-	-	CASSLEGHETSNQPQHF	TGTGCCAGCAGCTTAGAGGGACACGAAACGAGCAATCAGCCCCAGCATTTT
TRBV28	TRBJ2-7	-	few	CASSLSRDEQYF	TGTGCCAGCAGTTTAAGCAGGGACGAGCAGTACTTC
TRBV7-9	TRBJ1-1	TRBD1	-	CASSREDRGDTEAFF	TGTGCCAGCAGCAGAGAAGACAGGGGGGACACTGAAGCTTTCTTT
TRBV2	TRBJ2-7	TRBD1	-	CASIPDRALAEQYF	TGTGCCAGCATCCCGGACAGGGCCCTCGCCGAGCAGTACTTC
TRBV7-2	TRBJ2-7	TRBD2	-	CASSPRDYPREQYF	TGTGCCAGCAGCCCGAGGGACTACCCTAGGGAGCAGTACTTC
TRBV5-1	TRBJ2-1	-	-	CASSDLAPNEQFF	TGCGCCAGCAGCGACTTAGCCCCCAATGAGCAGTTCTTC
TRBV28	TRBJ1-5	TRBD1	many	CASSLSTGGGLGQPQHF	TGTGCCAGCAGTTTATCGACAGGGGGAGGTTTAGGGCAGCCCCAGCATTTT